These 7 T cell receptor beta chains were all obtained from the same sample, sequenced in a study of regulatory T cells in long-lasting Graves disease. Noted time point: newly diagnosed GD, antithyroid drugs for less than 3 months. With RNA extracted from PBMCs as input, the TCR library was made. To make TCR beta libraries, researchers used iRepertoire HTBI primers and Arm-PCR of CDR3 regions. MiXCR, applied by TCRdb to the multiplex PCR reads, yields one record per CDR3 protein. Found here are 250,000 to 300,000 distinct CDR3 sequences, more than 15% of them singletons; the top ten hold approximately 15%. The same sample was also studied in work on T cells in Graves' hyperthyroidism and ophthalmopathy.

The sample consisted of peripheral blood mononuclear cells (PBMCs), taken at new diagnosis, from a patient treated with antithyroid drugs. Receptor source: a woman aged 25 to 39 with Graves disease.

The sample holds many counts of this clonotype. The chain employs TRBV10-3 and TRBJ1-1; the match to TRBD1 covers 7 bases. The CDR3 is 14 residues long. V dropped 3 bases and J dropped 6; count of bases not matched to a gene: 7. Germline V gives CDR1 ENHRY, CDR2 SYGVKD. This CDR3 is CAISEQGTRSEAFF. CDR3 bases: TGTGCCATCAGTGAACAGGGGACGCGGTCTGAAGCTTTCTTT.

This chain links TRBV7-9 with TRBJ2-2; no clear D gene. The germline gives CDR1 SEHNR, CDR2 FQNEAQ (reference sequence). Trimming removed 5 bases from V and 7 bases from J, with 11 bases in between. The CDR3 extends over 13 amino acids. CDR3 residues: CASSPPQNGELFF. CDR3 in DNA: TGTGCCAGCAGCCCACCGCAAAACGGGGAGCTGTTTTTT.

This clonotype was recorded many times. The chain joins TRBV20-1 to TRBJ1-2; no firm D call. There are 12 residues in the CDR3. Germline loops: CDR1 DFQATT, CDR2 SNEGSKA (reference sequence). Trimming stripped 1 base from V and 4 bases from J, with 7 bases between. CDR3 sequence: CSARAIRYGYTF. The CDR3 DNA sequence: TGCAGTGCTAGAGCCATACGCTATGGCTACACCTTC.

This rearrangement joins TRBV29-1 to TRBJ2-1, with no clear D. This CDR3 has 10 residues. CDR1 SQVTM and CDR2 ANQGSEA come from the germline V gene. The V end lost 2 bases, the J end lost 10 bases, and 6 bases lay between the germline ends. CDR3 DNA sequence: TGCAGCGTTGAAAAGGGCGAGCAGTTCTTC. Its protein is CSVEKGEQFF.

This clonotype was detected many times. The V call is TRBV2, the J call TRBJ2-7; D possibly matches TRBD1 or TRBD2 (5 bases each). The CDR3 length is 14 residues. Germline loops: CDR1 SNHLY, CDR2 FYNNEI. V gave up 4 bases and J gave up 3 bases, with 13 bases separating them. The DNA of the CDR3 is TGTGCCAGCAGTGGAGGAGCAGGGAGCTACGAGCAGTACTTC. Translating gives CASSGGAGSYEQYF.

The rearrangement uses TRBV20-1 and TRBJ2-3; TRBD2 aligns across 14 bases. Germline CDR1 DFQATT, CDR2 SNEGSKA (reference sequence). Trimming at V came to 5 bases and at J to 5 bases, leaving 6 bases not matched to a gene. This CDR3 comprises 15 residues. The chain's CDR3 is CSARTSGGQGDTQYF. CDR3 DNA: TGCAGTGCTCGGACTAGCGGGGGGCAGGGAGATACGCAGTATTTT.

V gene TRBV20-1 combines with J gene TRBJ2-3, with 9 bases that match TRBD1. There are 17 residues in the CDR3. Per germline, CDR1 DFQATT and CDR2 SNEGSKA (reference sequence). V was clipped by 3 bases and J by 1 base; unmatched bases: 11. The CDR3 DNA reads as TGCAGTGCTAGCTCAGGACAGGGGCTTCGACGCACAGATACGCAGTATTTT. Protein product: CSASSGQGLRRTDTQYF.